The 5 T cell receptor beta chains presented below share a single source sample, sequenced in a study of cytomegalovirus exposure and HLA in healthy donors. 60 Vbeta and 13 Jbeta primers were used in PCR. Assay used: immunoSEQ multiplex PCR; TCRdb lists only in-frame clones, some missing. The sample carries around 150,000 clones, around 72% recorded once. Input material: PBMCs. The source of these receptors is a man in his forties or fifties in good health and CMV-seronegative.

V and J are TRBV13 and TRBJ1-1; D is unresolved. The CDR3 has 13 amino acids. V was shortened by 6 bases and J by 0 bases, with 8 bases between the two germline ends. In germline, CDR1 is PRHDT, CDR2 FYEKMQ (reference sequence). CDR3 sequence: CASSREMNTEAFF. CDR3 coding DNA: TGTGCCAGCAGTCGAGAAATGAACACTGAAGCTTTCTTT.

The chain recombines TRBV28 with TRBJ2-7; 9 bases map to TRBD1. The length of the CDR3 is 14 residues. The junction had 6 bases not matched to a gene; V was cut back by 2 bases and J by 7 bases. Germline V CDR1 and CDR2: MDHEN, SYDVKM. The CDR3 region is CASSLRDRGCEQYF. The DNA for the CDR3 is TGTGCCAGCAGTTTAAGAGACAGGGGGTGTGAGCAGTACTTC. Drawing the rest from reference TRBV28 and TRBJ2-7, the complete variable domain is DVKVTQSSRYLVKRTGEKVFLECVQDMDHENMFWYRQDPGLGLRLIYFSYDVKMKEKGDIPEGYSVSREKKERFSLILESASTNQTSMYLCASSLRDRGCEQYFGPGTRLTVT.

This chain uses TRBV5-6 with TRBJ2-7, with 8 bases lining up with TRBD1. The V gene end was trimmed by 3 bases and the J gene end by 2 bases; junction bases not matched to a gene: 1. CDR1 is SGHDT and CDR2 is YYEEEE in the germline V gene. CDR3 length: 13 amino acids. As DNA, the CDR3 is TGTGCCAGCAGCTCGACAGGGGCCTACGAGCAGTACTTC. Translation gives CASSSTGAYEQYF. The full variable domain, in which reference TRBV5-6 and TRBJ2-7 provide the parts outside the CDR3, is DAGVTQSPTHLIKTRGQQVTLRCSPKSGHDTVSWYQQALGQGPQFIFQYYEEEERQRGNFPDRFSGHQFPNYSSELNVNALLLGDSALYLCASSSTGAYEQYFGPGTRLTVT.

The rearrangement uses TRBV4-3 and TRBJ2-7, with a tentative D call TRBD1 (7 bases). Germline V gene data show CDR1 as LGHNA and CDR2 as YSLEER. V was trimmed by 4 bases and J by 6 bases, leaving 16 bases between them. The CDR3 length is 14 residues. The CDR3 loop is CASSPTGHGGEQYF. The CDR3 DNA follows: TGCGCCAGCAGCCCGACAGGGCACGGGGGCGAGCAGTACTTC.

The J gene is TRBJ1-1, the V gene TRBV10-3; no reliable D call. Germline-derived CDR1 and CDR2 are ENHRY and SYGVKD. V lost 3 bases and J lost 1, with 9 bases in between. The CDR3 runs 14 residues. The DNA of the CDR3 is TGTGCCATCAGTGAAGAACGGGAGAACACTGAAGCTTTCTTT. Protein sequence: CAISEERENTEAFF.